These T cell receptor beta chains were read from a single sample in a study of persistence of HIV-infected CD4 T cells. For these receptors, no antigen is known. The repertoire was sequenced with immunoSEQ multiplex PCR; TCRdb's copy has only in-frame clones and lacks some. The repertoire holds roughly 45,000 clones, with roughly 90% as singletons. The sample in question was CD4+ T cells sorted from PBMCs after roughly 18-hour stimulation, obtained from a patient who received antiretroviral therapy. These receptors came from an adult man with HIV who was CMV-seropositive. Both conserved end residues are part of each CDR3. Fields, in order: CDR3 protein, CDR3 DNA, D gene, clone size, J gene, V gene. The D gene is left open where the match is weak. Clone size is not always given. Where it is, it says once, few, many or a class for expanded clones.

CASGLRARNTGELFF	TGTGCTAGTGGTCTCCGGGCCAGGAACACCGGGGAGCTGTTTTTT	-	-	TRBJ2-2	TRBV12-5
CAWSVQGATGYTF	TGTGCCTGGAGTGTCCAGGGGGCGACTGGCTACACCTTC	TRBD1	-	TRBJ1-2	TRBV30
CAISESGTYLDMNTEAFF	TGTGCCATCAGTGAGTCTGGGACATACTTAGATATGAACACTGAAGCTTTCTTT	-	-	TRBJ1-1	TRBV10-3
CASSLETGGQPQHF	TGTGCCAGCAGCTTAGAAACAGGGGGCCAGCCCCAGCATTTT	TRBD1	-	TRBJ1-5	TRBV7-2
CASSVGQEGTEAFF	TGCGCCAGCAGCGTGGGGCAAGAGGGGACTGAAGCTTTCTTT	-	-	TRBJ1-1	TRBV5-1
CASSLDGREHQPQHF	TGTGCCAGCAGCTTAGACGGGCGGGAACACCAGCCCCAGCATTTT	-	-	TRBJ1-5	TRBV7-2
CASSQVLAGEGTDTQYF	TGCGCCAGCAGCCAAGTCTTAGCGGGGGAGGGCACAGATACGCAGTATTTT	TRBD2	-	TRBJ2-3	TRBV4-1
CASSPLAVNYNSPLHF	TGTGCCAGCAGCCCGTTGGCCGTTAATTATAATTCACCCCTCCACTTT	-	once	TRBJ1-6	TRBV14
CASSFRSRGSGNTIYF	TGTGCCAGCAGCTTTAGGTCGCGGGGATCTGGAAACACCATATATTTT	-	-	TRBJ1-3	TRBV7-9
CASSETSGVDTQYF	TGTGCCAGCAGTGAGACTAGCGGGGTGGATACGCAGTATTTT	TRBD2	-	TRBJ2-3	TRBV2
CATSDPPTDTQYF	TGTGCCACCAGTGATCCCCCCACAGATACGCAGTATTTT	-	-	TRBJ2-3	TRBV24-1
CASSFAREGNQPQHF	TGTGCCAGCAGCTTTGCCAGGGAGGGCAATCAGCCCCAGCATTTT	-	-	TRBJ1-5	TRBV7-8
CASSVGEGERAGNTIYF	TGTGCCAGCAGTGTGGGAGAAGGGGAAAGGGCTGGAAACACCATATATTTT	-	-	TRBJ1-3	TRBV6-1
CASSRGGSGNIQYF	TGTGCCAGCAGTCGAGGGGGCAGCGGGAACATTCAGTACTTC	-	-	TRBJ2-4	TRBV27
CASSYRAVIGTDTQYF	TGTGCCAGCAGTTACCGGGCCGTTATAGGCACAGATACGCAGTATTTT	-	-	TRBJ2-3	TRBV6-5
CSASPTDSANTEAFF	TGCAGTGCTAGTCCTACGGACAGCGCGAACACTGAAGCTTTCTTT	-	once	TRBJ1-1	TRBV20-1
CASSFTGRGYTF	TGTGCCAGCAGTTTTACAGGGCGTGGCTACACCTTC	-	-	TRBJ1-2	TRBV7-9
CASSLGAGINYGYTF	TGCGCCAGCAGCTTGGGGGCCGGAATTAACTATGGCTACACCTTC	-	-	TRBJ1-2	TRBV5-1
CASSYSLPSGQPQHF	TGTGCCAGCAGTTACTCACTCCCTTCGGGTCAGCCCCAGCATTTT	-	-	TRBJ1-5	TRBV6-5
CASSVGWTDTQYF	TGTGCCAGCAGCGTAGGATGGACAGATACGCAGTATTTT	-	-	TRBJ2-3	TRBV9
CASSTPGRTNTEAFF	TGTGCCAGTAGTACCCCCGGACGGACGAACACTGAAGCTTTCTTT	-	few	TRBJ1-1	TRBV19
CASSLKDFPGEKLFF	TGCGCCAGCAGCTTAAAAGACTTTCCGGGGGAAAAACTGTTTTTT	-	-	TRBJ1-4	TRBV5-1
CASSPQRAGGEAFF	TGCGCCAGCAGCCCTCAACGTGCGGGTGGTGAAGCTTTCTTT	-	-	TRBJ1-1	TRBV5-1
CASSRSGLAGETQYF	TGTGCCAGCAGTCGGTCCGGACTAGCGGGGGAGACCCAGTACTTC	TRBD2	-	TRBJ2-5	TRBV11-2
CASSLLSGGERNTIYF	TGTGCCAGCAGTTTACTATCCGGGGGAGAAAGAAACACCATATATTTT	-	-	TRBJ1-3	TRBV28
CASSSPGPNEQFF	TGTGCCAGCAGTTCTCCGGGTCCTAATGAGCAGTTCTTC	-	-	TRBJ2-1	TRBV28
CASSPQSGGTDTQYF	TGTGCCAGCTCACCTCAATCGGGGGGCACAGATACGCAGTATTTT	-	-	TRBJ2-3	TRBV18
CASSQAGGPQPYNEQFF	TGTGCCAGCAGCCAAGCGGGGGGGCCTCAGCCCTACAATGAGCAGTTCTTC	-	-	TRBJ2-1	TRBV21-1
CASSTGGSSNQPQHF	TGTGCCAGCAGCACAGGGGGCTCTAGCAATCAGCCCCAGCATTTT	TRBD1	-	TRBJ1-5	TRBV28
CASSLDAGGFDGYTF	TGCGCCAGCAGCTTGGATGCAGGGGGATTCGATGGCTACACCTTC	TRBD1	-	TRBJ1-2	TRBV5-1
CASSPVGQSNYGYTF	TGTGCCAGCTCACCGGTGGGACAGAGTAACTATGGCTACACCTTC	TRBD1	-	TRBJ1-2	TRBV18
CASSEGGFSGELFF	TGTGCCAGCAGTGAGGGAGGGTTCTCCGGGGAGCTGTTTTTT	TRBD2	-	TRBJ2-2	TRBV2
CASSHDRGLLNYGYTF	TGTGCCAGCAGCCACGATCGGGGACTTCTAAACTATGGCTACACCTTC	-	-	TRBJ1-2	TRBV3-1/TRBV3-2
CASSAPGQGKDSPLHF	TGTGCCAGCAGTGCCCCGGGACAGGGGAAGGATTCACCCCTCCACTTT	TRBD1	-	TRBJ1-6	TRBV6-1
CASSRMTGGGGYTF	TGTGCCAGCAGTCGGATGACAGGAGGAGGTGGCTACACCTTC	-	-	TRBJ1-2	TRBV6-5
CASSLNKGVSSPLHF	TGTGCCAGCAGCTTGAATAAGGGTGTAAGTTCACCCCTCCACTTT	-	-	TRBJ1-6	TRBV7-3
CASSLEGALAKNIQYF	TGCGCCAGCAGCTTGGAGGGGGCTTTGGCCAAAAACATTCAGTACTTC	TRBD1	-	TRBJ2-4	TRBV5-1
CASSPQRGRNSPLHF	TGTGCCAGCAGCCCACAGAGGGGGAGGAATTCACCCCTCCACTTT	-	-	TRBJ1-6	TRBV14
CASSQDRNLEAFF	TGTGCCAGCAGTCAGGACAGGAACCTTGAGGCTTTCTTT	TRBD1	-	TRBJ1-1	TRBV14
CASSQVGQGAKNIQYF	TGCGCCAGCAGCCAAGTGGGGCAGGGGGCCAAAAACATTCAGTACTTC	-	once	TRBJ2-4	TRBV4-1
CAISEQGDQPQHF	TGTGCCATCAGTGAGCAGGGGGATCAGCCCCAGCATTTT	TRBD1	-	TRBJ1-5	TRBV10-3
CASSSTRGEKLFF	TGTGCCAGTAGTTCCACGAGGGGGGAAAAACTGTTTTTT	-	-	TRBJ1-4	TRBV19
CASSAPPGGFGSPLHF	TGTGCCAGCAGCGCCCCTCCCGGGGGGTTCGGATCACCCCTCCACTTT	-	-	TRBJ1-6	TRBV7-2
CASSMGGTANTIYF	TGTGCCAGTAGTATGGGCGGGACAGCAAACACCATATATTTT	TRBD1	-	TRBJ1-3	TRBV19
CASSPRERTGNNQPQHF	TGCGCCAGCAGCCCCAGGGAGAGGACAGGGAATAATCAGCCCCAGCATTTT	TRBD1	-	TRBJ1-5	TRBV4-1
CASSPQGRSDSGNTIYF	TGTGCCAGTAGTCCACAGGGGCGGTCCGACTCTGGAAACACCATATATTTT	TRBD1	-	TRBJ1-3	TRBV19
CASSARQGARTGELFF	TGTGCCAGCAGCGCCCGACAGGGGGCGAGAACCGGGGAGCTGTTTTTT	TRBD1	-	TRBJ2-2	TRBV7-8